The clone carrying this T cell receptor (beta chain) has a single count. The sample belongs to a study of control samples from healthy donors and cancer patients. Trimming removed 1 base at V and 4 bases at J, with 8 bases between. This CDR3 is built from 13 residues. The germline V gene encodes CDR1 SGHAT and CDR2 FQNNGV. The repertoire was sequenced with immunoSEQ multiplex PCR; TCRdb's copy has only in-frame clones and lacks some. Of hundreds of thousands of clones in the sample, roughly 82% were seen once. The source material was PBMCs. The chain recombines TRBV11-2 with TRBJ2-7; D unclear. This sequence originates from an older woman with lung cancer. The CDR3 is CASSLGKVYEQYF. In DNA form, the CDR3 reads TGTGCCAGCAGCTTAGGGAAAGTGTACGAGCAGTACTTC.